The 17 T cell receptor beta chains below were found in one sample sequenced in a study of cytomegalovirus exposure and HLA in healthy donors. Profiling relied on immunoSEQ multiplex PCR, and the TCRdb table lists in-frame clones only, not all of them. The table has some 260,000 clones, approximately 84% seen once. Sequenced sample: PBMCs. All receptors derive from a man in his late teens or twenties in good health and CMV-seropositive.

The chain combines TRBV6-5 with TRBJ2-7; D is unresolved. This CDR3 region has 16 residues. Germline CDR1 is MNHEY and CDR2 is SVGAGI. The V end was cut by 0 bases, the J end by 1 base, with 13 bases between. The CDR3 DNA is TGTGCCAGCAGTTACTCCGGACGGCTACCTTCCTACGAGCAGTACTTC. Amino acid sequence: CASSYSGRLPSYEQYF.

The chain joins TRBV5-1 to TRBJ2-5; unclear D gene. V was pared by 0 bases and J by 4 bases, with 10 bases between. CDR1 and CDR2 (germline): SGHRS, YFSETQ. This CDR3 comprises 14 residues. CDR3 bases: TGCGCCAGCAGCTTGGGTGGGGTAGCAGAGACCCAGTACTTC. Encoded protein: CASSLGGVAETQYF.

The DNA for the CDR3 is TGTGCCAGCAGCTTAGGTCGGCCCACAGCCCTCCCGGAGACCCAGTACTTC. Its protein is CASSLGRPTALPETQYF. The chain has TRBV11-2 and TRBJ2-5; D unresolved. The germline V gene encodes CDR1 SGHAT and CDR2 FQNNGV. The CDR3 has 17 amino acids. Trimming took 1 base from V and 5 from J, leaving 20 bases between them. Full variable domain (outside the CDR3, taken from reference TRBV11-2 and TRBJ2-5): EAGVAQSPRYKIIEKRQSVAFWCNPISGHATLYWYQQILGQGPKLLIQFQNNGVVDDSQLPKDRFSAERLKGVDSTLKIQPAKLEDSAVYLCASSLGRPTALPETQYFGPGTRLLVL.

V and J are TRBV7-8 and TRBJ1-1; TRBD1 is a possible D gene (6 bases). V dropped 5 bases and J dropped 2 bases, with 9 bases sitting between them. The CDR3 consists of 13 residues. Germline V gene lookup returns CDR1 SGHVS and CDR2 FQNEAQ. This CDR3 reads CASSIRGNTEAFF. Written as DNA, the CDR3 is TGTGCCAGCAGCATCAGGGGAAACACTGAAGCTTTCTTT.

In nucleotides, the CDR3 is TGTGCCAGCAGCCAGGCCCCCGGGTGGAGCACAGATACGCAGTATTTT. It translates to CASSQAPGWSTDTQYF. This chain joins TRBV27 and TRBJ2-3, with D hard to call. The CDR3 length is 16 residues. V was clipped by 6 bases and J by 0 bases, with 16 bases between them. Germline V gene data show CDR1 as MNHEY and CDR2 as SMNVEV (reference sequence).

Notes on this clone: This CDR3 is also generated by other DNA sequences in the sample. This sequence joins TRBV2 and TRBJ1-5; D is uncertain. CDR3 length: 13 amino acids. CDR1 is SNHLY and CDR2 is FYNNEI in the germline V gene. Deletions cut 6 bases from V and 0 bases from J, with 6 bases between. CDR3 amino acids: CASSTDSNQPQHF. The CDR3 DNA follows: TGTGCCAGCAGCACAGATAGCAATCAGCCCCAGCATTTT.

With regard to this clone: Relative to the germline gene, one junction end is altered; a read error may explain this. The V and J genes are TRBV15 and TRBJ1-4; unclear D gene. CDR3 size: 16 residues. Germline V CDR1 and CDR2: LNHNV, YYDKDF (reference sequence). CDR3 DNA sequence: TGTGCCACCAGCACGCCGACTTTGGCAACGAATGAAAAACTGTTTTTT. This encodes CATSTPTLATNEKLFF.

V usage is TRBV19 and J usage is TRBJ2-7; TRBD2 might be the D (6 bases). Between the trimmed V and J ends, which lost 3 bases and 2 bases, there was a span of 14 bases. The CDR3 has 15 residues. Looked up from germline, CDR1 is LNHDA and CDR2 is SQIVND (reference sequence). This chain's CDR3 is CASSMERAGAYEQYF. In DNA form, the CDR3 reads TGTGCCAGTAGTATGGAGCGGGCTGGGGCCTACGAGCAGTACTTC.

The chain employs TRBV6-1 and TRBJ1-5, with a possible D match to TRBD1 (6 bases). Germline V gives CDR1 MNHNS, CDR2 SASEGT. Trimming took off 8 bases at V and 3 bases at J, with 14 bases between the two ends. The length of the CDR3 is 14 residues. CDR3 region: CASSPGQINQPQHF. DNA of the CDR3: TGTGCCAGCTCCCCAGGACAGATCAATCAGCCCCAGCATTTT.

The V and J genes are TRBV27 and TRBJ2-1, with D tentatively TRBD1 (6 bases). CDR1 MNHEY and CDR2 SMNVEV come from the germline V gene (reference sequence). Trimming cost V 3 bases and J 1 base, with 13 bases left between them. The CDR3 contains 16 residues. The CDR3 loop is CASSLAQGISYNEQFF. The CDR3 nucleotides read TGTGCCAGCAGTTTGGCACAGGGAATTTCCTACAATGAGCAGTTCTTC.

The rearrangement joins TRBV30 to TRBJ1-1; D is ambiguous. This CDR3 comprises 14 residues. Germline lookup yields CDR1 GTSNPN and CDR2 SVGIG (reference sequence). The V end was cut by 4 bases, the J end by 5 bases, with 17 bases between. Here the CDR3 reads CAWMGFGVGTEAFF. Here the CDR3 DNA reads TGTGCCTGGATGGGCTTCGGGGTCGGGACTGAAGCTTTCTTT.

The chain couples TRBV2 to TRBJ1-2; D is uncertain. Germline V gene sequence: CDR1 SNHLY, CDR2 FYNNEI. Trimming shortened V by 3 bases and J by 4 bases, and 6 bases separated the two germline ends. There are 12 residues in the CDR3. CDR3 residues: CASSEAAYGYTF. CDR3 coding DNA: TGTGCCAGCAGTGAGGCGGCCTATGGCTACACCTTC.

J is TRBJ1-5 and V is TRBV19, with D unclear. With 7 bases removed from V and 0 bases from J, the gap between germline ends came to 13 bases. Germline-derived CDR1 and CDR2 are LNHDA and SQIVND (reference sequence). This CDR3 contains 15 residues. Here the CDR3 reads CASKPQGFSNQPQHF. The CDR3 bases are TGTGCCAGTAAACCACAAGGCTTTAGCAATCAGCCCCAGCATTTT.

This sequence joins TRBV29-1 and TRBJ2-7; D perhaps matches TRBD1 (5 bases). Trimming took off 0 bases at V and 0 bases at J, with 9 bases between the two ends. The CDR3 loop spans 14 amino acids. Germline CDR1 SQVTM, CDR2 ANQGSEA. CDR3 sequence: CSVEDQGSSYEQYF. For the CDR3, the DNA is TGCAGCGTTGAAGATCAGGGCAGCTCCTACGAGCAGTACTTC.

The chain joins TRBV6-5 to TRBJ2-1; TRBD1 matches at 11 bases. V lost 5 bases and J lost 9; bases outside the gene matches: 9. Germline V gene lookup returns CDR1 MNHEY and CDR2 SVGAGI. The CDR3 is 15 residues long. The CDR3 region is CASSGQGAANFEQFF. The CDR3 DNA follows: TGTGCCAGCAGTGGACAGGGGGCGGCGAATTTTGAGCAGTTCTTC.

In regard to this clone: Other DNA sequences within the sample encode an identical CDR3. The chain couples TRBV2 to TRBJ1-4; D is uncertain. Germline values: CDR1 SNHLY, CDR2 FYNNEI. The CDR3 runs 14 residues. The ends were cut back, 4 bases at V and 0 bases at J, with 6 bases in the middle. CDR3 DNA: TGTGCCAGCAGTGGAAGGGCAACTAATGAAAAACTGTTTTTT. This gives the protein CASSGRATNEKLFF. The full variable domain, with the rest looked up from reference TRBV2 and TRBJ1-4, is EPEVTQTPSHQVTQMGQEVILRCVPISNHLYFYWYRQILGQKVEFLVSFYNNEISEKSEIFDDQFSVERPDGSNFTLKIRSTKLEDSAMYFCASSGRATNEKLFFGSGTQLSVL.

The chain carries TRBV5-6 and TRBJ2-7; D remains ambiguous. Deletions cut 3 bases from V and 11 bases from J, with 15 bases between. Germline V CDR1 and CDR2: SGHDT, YYEEEE. There are 12 residues in the CDR3. In nucleotides, the CDR3 is TGTGCCAGCAGCTCGGGTCCTTTACCTAAGTACTTC. Translating gives CASSSGPLPKYF. Full variable domain (outside the CDR3, taken from reference TRBV5-6 and TRBJ2-7): DAGVTQSPTHLIKTRGQQVTLRCSPKSGHDTVSWYQQALGQGPQFIFQYYEEEERQRGNFPDRFSGHQFPNYSSELNVNALLLGDSALYLCASSSGPLPKYFGPGTRLTVT.